The 3 T cell receptor beta chains below all came from one sample that was sequenced in a study of blood T cells in healthy people across ages. A second PCR, run for roughly 7 to 12 cycles, used a sample-barcoded 5' primer plus a J-beta primer mix. TCRdb analysed the 5' RACE reads with MiXCR anew, one entry per CDR3 protein. The sample consists of 850,000 to 1,100,000 distinct CDR3 sequences, around two fifths of them appearing once. Sequences were obtained from blood. The receptors stem from a young man in good health.

The chain couples TRBV14 to TRBJ2-5, with D possibly matching TRBD2 (5 bases). The CDR3 is 16 residues long. Germline CDR1 and CDR2: SGHDN and FVKESK. The V gene lost 4 bases and the J gene lost 11 bases, with 26 bases spanning the gap. The CDR3 loop is CASSLGSGGRSGEQYF. The CDR3 DNA is TGTGCCAGCAGCCTAGGCAGCGGAGGACGCTCAGGTGAGCAGTACTTC.

This clonotype was seen more than once but under ten times. The V gene is TRBV30, the J gene TRBJ1-6; TRBD1 is a possible D gene (5 bases). The CDR3 is 14 amino acids. CDR1 is GTSNPN, CDR2 SVGIG, per germline (reference sequence). Trimming cost V 6 bases and J 6 bases, with 15 bases left between them. The CDR3 is CACSGLVGNSPLHF. In DNA form, the CDR3 reads TGTGCCTGCTCAGGGTTAGTGGGTAATTCACCCCTCCACTTT.

The rearrangement uses TRBV5-6 and TRBJ2-5; unclear D gene. V was pared by 1 base and J by 5 bases, with 9 bases between. The CDR3 runs 13 residues. CDR1 is SGHDT, CDR2 YYEEEE, per germline. The CDR3: CASSLYGLETQYF. CDR3 sequence (DNA): TGTGCCAGCAGCTTGTACGGGTTGGAGACCCAGTACTTC.